The 11 T cell receptor beta chains listed next were all sequenced from one sample in a study of T cells in Graves' hyperthyroidism and ophthalmopathy. Amplified TCR beta CDR3 regions derived from RNA transcripts. Using the HTBI primer set, a first-round RT-PCR was run on the TCR CDR3. Each CDR3 protein gets one entry after TCRdb re-called the multiplex PCR reads with MiXCR. The repertoire holds under 350,000 distinct CDR3 sequences, with roughly 13% as singletons. The sample comprised blood. These receptors were obtained from a woman aged 40 to 50 with Graves' ophthalmopathy.

V is TRBV6-1 and J is TRBJ2-7; D not certain. V lost 3 bases to trimming and J lost 0 bases, with 6 bases between them. CDR3 length equals 13 residues. The germline CDR1 and CDR2 sequences are MNHNS and SASEGT. Here the CDR3 reads CASSDRNSYEQYF. The DNA of the CDR3 is TGTGCCAGCAGTGACCGAAACTCCTACGAGCAGTACTTC.

The chain is built from TRBV5-1 and TRBJ1-5, with D unclear. Trimming pared 4 bases from V and 3 bases from J, leaving 11 bases between. CDR1 SGHRS and CDR2 YFSETQ come from the germline V gene. This CDR3 comprises 14 residues. Written as DNA, the CDR3 is TGCGCCAGCAGCCCGGGAGGGCCCAATCAGCCCCAGCATTTT. Encoded protein: CASSPGGPNQPQHF.

There are many counts of this clonotype. This chain connects TRBV20-1 to TRBJ1-6; D unresolved. V lost 1 base to trimming and J lost 5 bases, with 9 bases between them. The CDR3 is 14 residues long. CDR1 and CDR2 from the germline V gene are DFQATT and SNEGSKA (reference sequence). The CDR3 DNA reads TGCAGTGCTAGAGGGTTGGGAAATAATTCACCCCTCCACTTT. This encodes CSARGLGNNSPLHF.

V and J are TRBV5-5 and TRBJ1-4, with D possibly matching TRBD1 (5 bases). The V and J ends lost 4 bases and 5 bases respectively, with 15 bases between them. The CDR3 spans 15 residues. CDR1 and CDR2 (germline): SGHKS, YYEKEE (reference sequence). The DNA of the CDR3 is TGTGCCAGCAGCCCTTTTGGGGGGGGGAATGAAAAACTGTTTTTT. Protein sequence: CASSPFGGGNEKLFF.

This clonotype has just a few counts. This chain joins TRBV10-3 and TRBJ2-2; 12 bases are a match to TRBD2. Germline CDR1 and CDR2: ENHRY and SYGVKD. V was pared by 6 bases and J by 3 bases, with 5 bases of the junction left unmatched. This CDR3 is built from 16 residues. This CDR3 is CAISPGLAGYTGELFF. CDR3 DNA sequence: TGTGCCATCAGCCCGGGACTAGCGGGCTACACCGGGGAGCTGTTTTTT.

The table lists this clonotype with a few counts. V is TRBV2 and J is TRBJ1-1; the D is unclear. The CDR3 is 13 amino acids. The germline V gene has CDR1 SNHLY and CDR2 FYNNEI. Trimming shortened V by 8 bases and J by 3 bases, and 13 bases separated the two germline ends. The chain's CDR3 is CASSSERDTEAFF. The DNA for the CDR3 is TGTGCCAGCTCGTCCGAAAGGGACACTGAAGCTTTCTTT.

V usage is TRBV5-1 and J usage is TRBJ2-2; no definite D call. Germline values: CDR1 SGHRS, CDR2 YFSETQ. The CDR3 is made up of 14 amino acids. V dropped 2 bases and J dropped 3 bases, with 8 bases sitting between them. The CDR3 here is CASSFGGYTGELFF. DNA for the CDR3: TGCGCCAGCAGCTTTGGCGGTTACACCGGGGAGCTGTTTTTT.

In its sample, this clonotype was seen many times. V and J are TRBV15 and TRBJ2-7; D ambiguous. Looked up from germline, CDR1 is LNHNV and CDR2 is YYDKDF (reference sequence). Trimming removed 0 bases at V and 3 bases at J, with 9 bases between. The CDR3 extends over 14 amino acids. DNA for the CDR3: TGTGCCACCAGCAGAGATATTGGCAACTACGAGCAGTACTTC. Protein sequence: CATSRDIGNYEQYF.

This clonotype was observed a few times. Here the CDR3 DNA reads TGTGCCAGCAGCTTAGAAAGGGAAGTAGATTCACCCCTCCACTTT. Its translation: CASSLEREVDSPLHF. The J gene is TRBJ1-6, the V gene TRBV7-8; D is undetermined. Between the trimmed V and J ends, which lost 1 base and 8 bases, there was a span of 12 bases. The CDR3 runs 15 residues. Germline lookup yields CDR1 SGHVS and CDR2 FQNEAQ.

This clonotype was seen only a few times. The chain combines TRBV10-1 with TRBJ1-1; D uncertain. The CDR3 loop spans 14 amino acids. V lost 5 bases to trimming and J lost 2 bases, with 12 bases between them. Germline CDR1 WNHNN, CDR2 SYGVQD (reference sequence). Written as DNA, the CDR3 is TGCGCCAGCAGTACATCGGTGGGCAACACTGAAGCTTTCTTT. Encoded protein: CASSTSVGNTEAFF.

This clonotype came up many times. The chain recombines TRBV10-3 with TRBJ2-7; the D is unclear. The V and J ends lost 4 bases and 0 bases respectively, with 10 bases between them. This CDR3 is built from 14 residues. The germline V gene has CDR1 ENHRY and CDR2 SYGVKD. CDR3 nucleotide sequence: TGTGCCATCAGTGGGGCACAGAGCTCCTACGAGCAGTACTTC. This translates into CAISGAQSSYEQYF.